This T cell receptor (beta chain) is drawn from a study of siplizumab effects on memory and regulatory T cells. Study-wide points: Alloreactive CD4+ clones that could be mapped were on average approximately 69% Treg-derived with siplizumab, against about 30% in controls.

V lost 0 bases and J lost 7, with 14 bases in between. The V gene's germline CDR1 is SGDLS and CDR2 YYNGEE. This CDR3 has 15 residues. Of note for this clone: Its antigen is unknown.

Data came from immunoSEQ multiplex PCR; TCRdb stores just in-frame clones and leaves some out. The table lists under 150,000 clones, roughly 94% of them singletons. The chain links TRBV9 to TRBJ2-1; possible D gene TRBD2, 6 bases. Specimen: non-Treg CD4+ T cells sorted from blood. This TCR was sampled from a human donor in good health. The CDR3 loop reads CASSVARGGVNEQFF. DNA of the CDR3: TGTGCCAGCAGCGTAGCGCGGGGCGGGGTAAATGAGCAGTTCTTC. The complete variable domain, with remaining parts taken from reference TRBV9 and TRBJ2-1, reads DSGVTQTPKHLITATGQRVTLRCSPRSGDLSVYWYQQSLDQGLQFLIQYYNGEERAKGNILERFSAQQFPDLHSELNLSSLELGDSALYFCASSVARGGVNEQFFGPGTRLTVL.